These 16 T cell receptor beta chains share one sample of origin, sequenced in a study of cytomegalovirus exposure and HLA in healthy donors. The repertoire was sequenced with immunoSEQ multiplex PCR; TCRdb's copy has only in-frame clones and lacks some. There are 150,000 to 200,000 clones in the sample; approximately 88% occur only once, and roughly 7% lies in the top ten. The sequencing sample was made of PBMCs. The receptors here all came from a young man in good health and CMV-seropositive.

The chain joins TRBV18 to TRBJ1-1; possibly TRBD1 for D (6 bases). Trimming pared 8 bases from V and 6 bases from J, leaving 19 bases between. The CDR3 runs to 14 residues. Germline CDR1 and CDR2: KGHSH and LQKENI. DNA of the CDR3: TGTGCCAGCCAACAGGGCTCGAACATAGCTGAAGCTTTCTTT. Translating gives CASQQGSNIAEAFF.

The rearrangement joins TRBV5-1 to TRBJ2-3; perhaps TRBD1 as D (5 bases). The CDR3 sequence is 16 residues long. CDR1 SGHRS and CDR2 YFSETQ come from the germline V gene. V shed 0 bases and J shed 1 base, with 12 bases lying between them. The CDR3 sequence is CASSLAQQAGTDTQYF. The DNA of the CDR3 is TGCGCCAGCAGCTTGGCCCAACAGGCCGGCACAGATACGCAGTATTTT.

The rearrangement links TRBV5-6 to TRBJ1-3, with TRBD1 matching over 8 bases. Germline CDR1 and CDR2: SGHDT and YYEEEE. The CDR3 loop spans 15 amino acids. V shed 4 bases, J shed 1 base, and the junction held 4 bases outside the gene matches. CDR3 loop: CASSSDRGSGNTIYF. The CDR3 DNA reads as TGTGCCAGCAGCAGCGACAGGGGATCTGGAAACACCATATATTTT. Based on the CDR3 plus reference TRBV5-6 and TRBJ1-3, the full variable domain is DAGVTQSPTHLIKTRGQQVTLRCSPKSGHDTVSWYQQALGQGPQFIFQYYEEEERQRGNFPDRFSGHQFPNYSSELNVNALLLGDSALYLCASSSDRGSGNTIYFGEGSWLTVV.

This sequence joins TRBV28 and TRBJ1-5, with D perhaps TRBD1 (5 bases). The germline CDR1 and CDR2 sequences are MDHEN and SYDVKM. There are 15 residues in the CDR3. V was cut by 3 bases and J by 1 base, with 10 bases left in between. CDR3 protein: CASSFPGSSNQPQHF. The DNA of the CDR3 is TGTGCCAGCAGTTTCCCAGGGTCGAGCAATCAGCCCCAGCATTTT.

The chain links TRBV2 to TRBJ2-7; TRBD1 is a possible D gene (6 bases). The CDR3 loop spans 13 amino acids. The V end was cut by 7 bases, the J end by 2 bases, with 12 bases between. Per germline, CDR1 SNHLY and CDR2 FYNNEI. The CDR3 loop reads CASNRVPTYEQYF. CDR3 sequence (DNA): TGTGCCAGCAACAGGGTCCCCACCTACGAGCAGTACTTC.

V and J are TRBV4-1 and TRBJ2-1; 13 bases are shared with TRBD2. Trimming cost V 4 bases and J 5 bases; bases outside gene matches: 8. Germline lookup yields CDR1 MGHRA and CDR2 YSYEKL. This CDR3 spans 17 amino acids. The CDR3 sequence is CASSRGGLAGVHNEQFF. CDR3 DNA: TGCGCCAGCAGCCGAGGCGGACTAGCGGGAGTCCACAATGAGCAGTTCTTC.

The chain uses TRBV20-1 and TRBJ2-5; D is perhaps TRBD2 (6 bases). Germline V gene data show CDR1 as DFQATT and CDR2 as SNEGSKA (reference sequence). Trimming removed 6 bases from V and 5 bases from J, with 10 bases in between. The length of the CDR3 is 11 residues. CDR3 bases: TGCAGTGCCCGGGACTTCGAGACCCAGTACTTC. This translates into CSARDFETQYF.

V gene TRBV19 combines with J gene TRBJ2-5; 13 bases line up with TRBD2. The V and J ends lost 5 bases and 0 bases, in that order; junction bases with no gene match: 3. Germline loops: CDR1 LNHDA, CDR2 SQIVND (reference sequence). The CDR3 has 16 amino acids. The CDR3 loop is CASSLGTSGNQETQYF. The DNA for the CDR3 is TGTGCCAGTAGTTTGGGGACTAGCGGGAACCAAGAGACCCAGTACTTC.

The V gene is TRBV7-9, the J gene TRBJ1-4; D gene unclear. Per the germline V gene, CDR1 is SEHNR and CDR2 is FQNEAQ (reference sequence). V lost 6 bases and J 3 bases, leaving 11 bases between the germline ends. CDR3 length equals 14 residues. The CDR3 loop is CASRRTAPNEKLFF. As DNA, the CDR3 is TGTGCCAGCAGGCGTACAGCACCTAATGAAAAACTGTTTTTT.

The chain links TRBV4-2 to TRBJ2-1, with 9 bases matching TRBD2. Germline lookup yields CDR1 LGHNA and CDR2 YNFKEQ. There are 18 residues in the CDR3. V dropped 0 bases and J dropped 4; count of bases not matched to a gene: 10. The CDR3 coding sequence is TGTGCCAGCAGCCAAGACTTCGGGCGGGAGGGGAGGTACAATGAGCAGTTCTTC. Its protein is CASSQDFGREGRYNEQFF.

The DNA of the CDR3 is TGCGCCAGCAGCCAACTGGGGCCTGAGAATGAGCAGTTCTTC. Translation: CASSQLGPENEQFF. The chain links TRBV4-3 to TRBJ2-1, with D perhaps TRBD1 (5 bases). CDR1 and CDR2 from the germline V gene are LGHNA and YSLEER. V was clipped by 2 bases and J by 7 bases, with 12 bases between them. There are 14 residues in the CDR3.

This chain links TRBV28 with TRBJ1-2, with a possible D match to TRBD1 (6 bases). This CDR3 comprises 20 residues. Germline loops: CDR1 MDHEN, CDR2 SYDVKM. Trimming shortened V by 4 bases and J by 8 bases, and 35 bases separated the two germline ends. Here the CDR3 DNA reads TGTGCCAGCAGTTCCCCCCCTCGGAGTGCGGGGGGGCGATCCTACAACGGCTACACCTTC. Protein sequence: CASSSPPRSAGGRSYNGYTF.

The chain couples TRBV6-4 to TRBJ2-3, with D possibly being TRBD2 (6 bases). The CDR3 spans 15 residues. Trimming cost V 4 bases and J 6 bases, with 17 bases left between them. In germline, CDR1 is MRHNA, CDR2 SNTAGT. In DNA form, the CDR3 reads TGTGCCAGCAGTGTTTCGGGAGATGCAGGGGATACGCAGTATTTT. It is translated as CASSVSGDAGDTQYF.

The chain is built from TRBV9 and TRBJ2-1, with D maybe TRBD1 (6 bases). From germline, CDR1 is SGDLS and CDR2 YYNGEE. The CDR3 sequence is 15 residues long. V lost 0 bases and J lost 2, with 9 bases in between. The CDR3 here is CASSVEGGAYNEQFF. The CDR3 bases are TGTGCCAGCAGCGTAGAAGGGGGAGCCTACAATGAGCAGTTCTTC.

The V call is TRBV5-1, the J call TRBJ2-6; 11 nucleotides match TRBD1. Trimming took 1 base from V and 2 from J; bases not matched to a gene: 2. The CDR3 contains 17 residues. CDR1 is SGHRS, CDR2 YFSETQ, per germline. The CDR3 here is CASSLWGQGAGANVLTF. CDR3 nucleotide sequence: TGCGCCAGCAGCTTGTGGGGACAGGGGGCTGGGGCCAACGTCCTGACTTTC. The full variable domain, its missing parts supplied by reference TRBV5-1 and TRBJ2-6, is KAGVTQTPRYLIKTRGQQVTLSCSPISGHRSVSWYQQTPGQGLQFLFEYFSETQRNKGNFPGRFSGRQFSNSRSEMNVSTLELGDSALYLCASSLWGQGAGANVLTFGAGSRLTVL.

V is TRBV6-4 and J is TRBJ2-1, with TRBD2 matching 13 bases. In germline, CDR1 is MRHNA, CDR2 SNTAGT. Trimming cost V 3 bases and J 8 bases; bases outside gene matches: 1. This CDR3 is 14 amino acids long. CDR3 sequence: CASSELAGGHEQFF. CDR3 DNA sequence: TGTGCCAGCAGTGAACTAGCGGGAGGGCATGAGCAGTTCTTC.